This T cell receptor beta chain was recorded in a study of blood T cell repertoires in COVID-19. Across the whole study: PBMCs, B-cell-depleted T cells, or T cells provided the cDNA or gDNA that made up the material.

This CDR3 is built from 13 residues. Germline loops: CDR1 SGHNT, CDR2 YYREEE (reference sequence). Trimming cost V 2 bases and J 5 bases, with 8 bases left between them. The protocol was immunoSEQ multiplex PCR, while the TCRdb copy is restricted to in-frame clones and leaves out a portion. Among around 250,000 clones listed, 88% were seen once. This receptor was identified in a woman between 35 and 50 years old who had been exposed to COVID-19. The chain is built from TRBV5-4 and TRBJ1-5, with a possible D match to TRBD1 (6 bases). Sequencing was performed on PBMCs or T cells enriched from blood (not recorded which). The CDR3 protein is CASSFGQYQPQHF. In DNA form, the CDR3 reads TGTGCCAGCAGCTTCGGACAGTATCAGCCCCAGCATTTT.